These 26 T cell receptor beta chains came from one sample sequenced in a study of CD8 T cells in ankylosing spondylitis. TCRdb fed the 5' RACE reads into MiXCR, producing one record per CDR3 protein. The table records about 130,000 distinct CDR3 sequences, over 6% of them present only once. The material sequenced was blood, either unsorted or a sorted T cell fraction (not recorded which). Source of these receptors: a male donor with ankylosing spondylitis or in good health (not recorded which).

This clonotype was counted at least ten times. The chain carries TRBV12-3 or TRBV12-4 and TRBJ1-4; D ambiguous. Trimming removed 6 bases from V and 5 bases from J, with 10 bases in between. This CDR3 has 13 residues. As DNA, the CDR3 is TGTGCCAGCAGGGCCGATCGGAATGAAAAACTGTTTTTT. Amino acid sequence: CASRADRNEKLFF.

This clonotype was detected ten times or more. This rearrangement joins TRBV19 to TRBJ1-5; unclear D gene. The CDR3 length is 15 residues. Trimming stripped 6 bases from V and 5 bases from J, with 17 bases between. Germline V gene lookup returns CDR1 LNHDA and CDR2 SQIVND (reference sequence). This CDR3 reads CASSQGWQRDQPQHF. The DNA for the CDR3 is TGTGCCAGTAGCCAAGGATGGCAACGGGATCAGCCCCAGCATTTT.

In its sample, this clonotype was seen many times. The V gene is TRBV5-1, the J gene TRBJ2-5; weak D call: TRBD2 (6 bases). Germline loops: CDR1 SGHRS, CDR2 YFSETQ. There are 14 residues in the CDR3. V was clipped by 4 bases and J by 1 base, with 11 bases between them. This CDR3 reads CASSRGTGQETQYF. The DNA for the CDR3 is TGCGCCAGCAGCCGCGGGACTGGCCAAGAGACCCAGTACTTC.

Many counts were recorded for this clonotype. The germline gene is not matched at one end of the junction; a read error may be the cause. This sequence joins TRBV20-1 and TRBJ2-1; TRBD2 agrees at 7 bases. Germline CDR1 reads DFQATT; CDR2 reads SNEGSKA (reference sequence). The CDR3 spans 14 residues. The CDR3 region is CSATGLDSSNEQFF. CDR3 nucleotide sequence: TGCAGTGCTACAGGACTAGACTCCTCCAATGAGCAGTTCTTC.

This clonotype was picked up many times. The chain combines TRBV12-3 or TRBV12-4 with TRBJ2-7; maybe TRBD1 (6 bases). CDR3 length: 13 residues. The V end lost 5 bases, the J end lost 6 bases, and 14 bases lay between the germline ends. CDR3 bases: TGTGCCAGCAGTGCAGGGGCGTCGGGCGAGCAGTACTTC. As protein: CASSAGASGEQYF.

There are many counts of this clonotype. The rearrangement uses TRBV28 and TRBJ2-7, with 11 bases aligning to TRBD1. Trimming took 4 bases from V and 4 from J; bases not matched to a gene: 9. This CDR3 spans 16 amino acids. In germline, CDR1 is MDHEN, CDR2 SYDVKM. The CDR3 here is CASSYTLGTGGYEQYF. The CDR3 coding sequence is TGTGCCAGCAGTTATACCCTGGGGACAGGGGGGTACGAGCAGTACTTC.

The table lists this clonotype with many counts. The J gene is TRBJ2-6, the V gene TRBV24-1; 7 positions agree with TRBD1. Germline V gene data show CDR1 as KGHDR and CDR2 as SFDVKD. CDR3 length equals 19 residues. The J segment lost 2 bases and the V segment lost 4 bases, leaving 13 bases of the junction unmatched. The CDR3 coding sequence is TGTGCCACCAGTGACCCCTTCTCGGGACAGCAGGCTGGGGCCAACGTCCTGACTTTC. As protein: CATSDPFSGQQAGANVLTF.

This clonotype was seen at least ten times. The chain has TRBV20-1 and TRBJ2-7; TRBD2 matches 11 bases. The CDR3 runs 14 residues. The germline CDR1 and CDR2 sequences are DFQATT and SNEGSKA (reference sequence). The J segment lost 5 bases and the V segment lost 6 bases, leaving 9 bases of the junction unmatched. The CDR3 nucleotides read TGCAGTGCAGTAGCGGGAGGGATGAAGAACGAGCAGTACTTC. Its protein is CSAVAGGMKNEQYF.

This clonotype was seen at least ten times. The rearrangement uses TRBV19 and TRBJ2-3; a weak D match, TRBD2 (6 bases). This CDR3 is 13 amino acids long. Trimming took off 7 bases at V and 6 bases at J, with 14 bases between the two ends. The germline V gene encodes CDR1 LNHDA and CDR2 SQIVND (reference sequence). DNA for the CDR3: TGTGCCAGTACGGGGAGGATTGAGGATACGCAGTATTTT. Amino acid sequence: CASTGRIEDTQYF.

Many counts were recorded for this clonotype. The chain joins TRBV29-1 to TRBJ2-2; maybe TRBD1 (6 bases). Germline V gene sequence: CDR1 SQVTM, CDR2 ANQGSEA. V was cut by 3 bases and J by 1 base, with 6 bases left in between. The CDR3 extends over 13 amino acids. CDR3: CSVEGQNTGELFF. Here the CDR3 DNA reads TGCAGCGTTGAGGGACAGAACACCGGGGAGCTGTTTTTT.

This clonotype was seen many times. The chain combines TRBV4-2 with TRBJ2-1; D gene ambiguous. The CDR3 spans 15 residues. The V end lost 0 bases, the J end lost 0 bases, and 6 bases lay between the germline ends. The germline V gene encodes CDR1 LGHNA and CDR2 YNFKEQ. The CDR3 loop reads CASSQEVASYNEQFF. The CDR3 DNA sequence: TGTGCCAGCAGCCAAGAGGTAGCCTCCTACAATGAGCAGTTCTTC.

This clonotype was recorded at least ten times. DNA for the CDR3: TGCAGTGCAAGGACTAGCGGGAATTACGAGCAGTACTTC. Protein: CSARTSGNYEQYF. The V call is TRBV20-1, the J call TRBJ2-7; TRBD2 matches 12 bases. Germline CDR1 DFQATT, CDR2 SNEGSKA (reference sequence). This CDR3 spans 13 amino acids. V shed 6 bases, J shed 4 bases, and the junction held 4 bases outside the gene matches.

This clonotype has a handful of counts. The chain employs TRBV5-1 and TRBJ2-2; 7 bases map to TRBD1. V shed 4 bases, J shed 13 bases, and the junction held 4 bases outside the gene matches. This CDR3 contains 11 residues. Germline-derived CDR1 and CDR2 are SGHRS and YFSETQ. CDR3 sequence: CASSRQGGLFF. CDR3 DNA: TGCGCCAGCAGCCGACAGGGTGGGCTGTTTTTT.

This clonotype was recorded at least ten times. The V call is TRBV30, the J call TRBJ1-5, with 7 bases identical to TRBD1. The V segment lost 5 bases and the J segment 7 bases; nucleotides outside the gene matches: 11. Per germline, CDR1 GTSNPN and CDR2 SVGIG (reference sequence). This CDR3 is 14 amino acids long. The CDR3 nucleotides are TGTGCCTGGGATGAACAGGGGACGGACCAGCCCCAGCATTTT. Protein product: CAWDEQGTDQPQHF.

This clonotype was detected many times. The chain is built from TRBV29-1 and TRBJ2-4; 14 nucleotides align to TRBD2. The germline gives CDR1 SQVTM, CDR2 ANQGSEA. J gave up 9 bases and V 1 base, and 11 bases lay outside the gene matches. This CDR3 comprises 17 residues. The CDR3 region is CSVEGRGLAGETGIQYF. CDR3 nucleotide sequence: TGCAGCGTTGAAGGCCGGGGACTAGCGGGAGAAACGGGCATTCAGTACTTC.

The sample holds many counts of this clonotype. This sequence joins TRBV24-1 and TRBJ2-1, with a weak D call TRBD2 (5 bases). The CDR3 extends over 15 amino acids. Germline loops: CDR1 KGHDR, CDR2 SFDVKD. Trimming pared 5 bases from V and 0 bases from J, leaving 10 bases between. The CDR3 bases are TGTGCCACCAGTGTAGCCGGAGGCTCCTACAATGAGCAGTTCTTC. Protein sequence: CATSVAGGSYNEQFF.

In its sample, this clonotype was seen many times. The genes are TRBV5-4 and TRBJ2-1, with a tentative D call TRBD2 (5 bases). The CDR3 is made up of 16 amino acids. The V end lost 1 base, the J end lost 0 bases, and 11 bases lay between the germline ends. The V gene's germline CDR1 is SGHNT and CDR2 YYREEE (reference sequence). The CDR3 DNA reads TGTGCCAGCAGCTTGAGAGCGAGCGGCTCCTACAATGAGCAGTTCTTC. Amino acids: CASSLRASGSYNEQFF.

The sample holds many counts of this clonotype. The CDR3 loop reads CASSPTVIAKAFF. The CDR3, as DNA: TGTGCCAGCAGCCCTACAGTAATAGCGAAAGCTTTCTTT. The chain recombines TRBV7-2 with TRBJ1-1; D not certain. The CDR3 sequence is 13 residues long. CDR1 SGHTA and CDR2 FQGNSA come from the germline V gene. Trimming stripped 5 bases from V and 9 bases from J, with 16 bases between.

This clonotype was seen ten or more times. The chain combines TRBV20-1 with TRBJ2-7, with TRBD2 matching over 11 bases. This CDR3 is 14 amino acids long. V trimming: 6 bases; J trimming: 6 bases; junction bases outside the gene matches: 10. CDR1 and CDR2 from the germline V gene are DFQATT and SNEGSKA (reference sequence). CDR3 loop: CSATLAGAPGEQYF. The CDR3 DNA is TGCAGTGCCACACTAGCGGGAGCACCGGGCGAGCAGTACTTC.

This clonotype was recorded many times. The J gene is TRBJ1-2, the V gene TRBV15; possibly TRBD1 for D (5 bases). Germline V lookup: CDR1 LNHNV, CDR2 YYDKDF (reference sequence). Trimming took off 6 bases at V and 0 bases at J, with 11 bases between the two ends. The CDR3 is 14 amino acids. The CDR3 region is CATSGGQANYGYTF. CDR3 in DNA: TGTGCCACCAGTGGTGGACAAGCTAACTATGGCTACACCTTC.

This clonotype was counted many times. V usage is TRBV3-1 and J usage is TRBJ1-2; 10 nucleotides line up with TRBD1. V was pared by 4 bases and J by 1 base, with 6 bases of the junction left unmatched. This CDR3 spans 16 amino acids. From germline, CDR1 is LGHDT and CDR2 YNNKEL (reference sequence). CDR3 region: CASSRGTGEINYGYTF. The CDR3 DNA sequence: TGTGCCAGCAGCCGAGGGACAGGGGAGATTAACTATGGCTACACCTTC.

This clonotype appeared many times. The chain employs TRBV20-1 and TRBJ2-5; D is possibly TRBD2 (5 bases). The V gene's germline CDR1 is DFQATT and CDR2 SNEGSKA (reference sequence). The CDR3 totals 13 residues. Trimming cost V 2 bases and J 1 base, with 8 bases left between them. The chain's CDR3 is CSARRTLQETQYF. CDR3 in DNA: TGCAGTGCTAGAAGGACTCTCCAAGAGACCCAGTACTTC.

This clonotype was recorded many times. The V and J genes are TRBV5-8 and TRBJ1-1; tentative D call: TRBD1 (5 bases). Germline V lookup: CDR1 SGHTS, CDR2 YDEGEE. The CDR3 has 13 amino acids. Trimming took off 6 bases at V and 1 base at J, with 10 bases between the two ends. Here the CDR3 DNA reads TGTGCCAGCATAAGAGGGGCGAACACTGAAGCTTTCTTT. Protein sequence: CASIRGANTEAFF.

The sample holds many counts of this clonotype. The CDR3 protein is CASHPSGQETQYF. DNA for the CDR3: TGTGCCAGCCACCCTAGCGGGCAAGAGACCCAGTACTTC. This chain uses TRBV12-3 or TRBV12-4 with TRBJ2-5; 8 bases agree with TRBD2. V lost 8 bases, J lost 2 bases, and 4 bases stayed unmatched. This CDR3 has 13 amino acids.

Ten or more counts support this clonotype. The chain uses TRBV7-2 and TRBJ2-1, with D unclear. The CDR3 sequence is 13 residues long. Per germline, CDR1 SGHTA and CDR2 FQGNSA. V lost 3 bases and J lost 6, with 9 bases in between. CDR3 DNA sequence: TGTGCCAGCAGCTTCGCCGGGCTCAATGAGCAGTTCTTC. Its protein product is CASSFAGLNEQFF.

This clonotype was picked up many times. The chain links TRBV20-1 to TRBJ1-3, with no clear D. V lost 0 bases to trimming and J lost 4 bases, with 13 bases between them. CDR3 size: 15 residues. The germline gives CDR1 DFQATT, CDR2 SNEGSKA (reference sequence). The CDR3 DNA reads TGCAGTGCTAGAGACCCGAGGACGGCCGGAAACACCATATATTTT. This gives the protein CSARDPRTAGNTIYF.